This is a list of T cell receptor beta chains from one sample in a study of CXCR3-negative and CXCR3-positive naive CD8 T cells. From the 5' RACE reads, TCRdb lists one entry per CDR3 protein and no DNA. This sample contains about 43,000 distinct CDR3 sequences. Sequences were obtained from memory CD8+ T cells from blood. These receptors were collected from a human donor in good health. Some clones in this sample may be carry-over from other donors' samples. CDR3s include the opening cysteine and the closing phenylalanine or tryptophan.

V	J	CDR3
TRBV7-9	TRBJ2-7	CASSYPSGGESSYEQYF
TRBV7-2	TRBJ2-2	CASSLGGGLYTGELFF
TRBV29-1	TRBJ2-3	CSVEFGSPDTQYF
TRBV7-8	TRBJ1-1	CASSLEGTGLGDTEAFF
TRBV5-5	TRBJ2-1	CASSEPGDNEQFF
TRBV28	TRBJ2-5	CASSLLWIQSEETQYF
TRBV7-9	TRBJ2-7	CASSSPIRDVDEQYF
TRBV7-7	TRBJ2-5	CASSLTVFPEETQYF
TRBV4-3	TRBJ2-1	CASSQDVGGAYNEQFF
TRBV4-3	TRBJ1-5	CASSQELGQGGNQPQHF
TRBV15	TRBJ2-7	CATSFMGGSSYEQYF
TRBV9	TRBJ1-1	CASSDGTGVTTEAFF
TRBV12-5	TRBJ1-5	CASGLGTGAQPQHF
TRBV7-6	TRBJ2-2	CASSFADGNTGELFF
TRBV12-3/TRBV12-4	TRBJ2-7	CASSLVGWEQYF
TRBV29-1	TRBJ2-2	CSVEWGTGELFF
TRBV28	TRBJ2-4	CASSVLGKNIQYF
TRBV29-1	TRBJ2-5	CSVLATEFQETQYF
TRBV21-1	TRBJ1-5	CASSKVGGFNQPQHF